Following are 24 T cell receptor beta chains from one sample sequenced in a study of T cells expressing NK-cell markers. TCRdb re-called the 5' RACE reads; one entry per CDR3 protein, DNA not given. This table lists under 600,000 distinct CDR3 sequences. The sample taken for sequencing was blood T cells: a sorted CD56 or NKG2C T cell subset, CD4+ or CD8+ T cells, or bulk PBMC T cells (not recorded which). These receptors came from a woman aged 45-65 years in good health.

This chain joins TRBV24-1 and TRBJ2-1; as DNA is missing, the TRBD2 call by TCRdb cannot be tested. CDR3 length: 15 amino acids. CDR1 is KGHDR, CDR2 SFDVKD, per germline. CDR3 protein: CATSDFSLAGNEQFF.

V gene TRBV5-5 combines with J gene TRBJ1-2; TCRdb's D call, TRBD1, is unchecked because there is no DNA. From germline, CDR1 is SGHKS and CDR2 YYEKEE (reference sequence). The CDR3 loop spans 13 amino acids. The chain's CDR3 is CASSLEQGYGYTF.

This sequence joins TRBV5-6 and TRBJ2-7; the TCRdb call, TRBD2, lacks DNA for checking. Germline values: CDR1 SGHDT, CDR2 YYEEEE. The CDR3 consists of 14 residues. CDR3 region: CASRQTSFHYEQYF.

The V gene is TRBV5-6, the J gene TRBJ2-1; TCRdb proposes TRBD2, but this gene call is untestable without DNA. The CDR3 length is 16 residues. In germline, CDR1 is SGHDT, CDR2 YYEEEE. The CDR3 sequence is CASSSLLAGDRNEQFF.

This rearrangement joins TRBV20-1 to TRBJ2-4. The CDR3 consists of 15 residues. The V gene's germline CDR1 is DFQATT and CDR2 SNEGSKA (reference sequence). CDR3 loop: CSARGSGLAKNIQYF.

The J gene is TRBJ2-4, the V gene TRBV20-1; TCRdb's D call of TRBD1 is untestable without DNA. The CDR3 runs to 17 residues. Germline CDR1 DFQATT, CDR2 SNEGSKA (reference sequence). The CDR3 reads CSARDPRQGRAKNIQYF.

The J gene is TRBJ1-1, the V gene TRBV3-1; TCRdb selects TRBD1, and the lack of DNA leaves this call unchecked. The germline V gene has CDR1 LGHDT and CDR2 YNNKEL (reference sequence). The CDR3 extends over 14 amino acids. CDR3 in amino acids: CASSRNNRGTEAFF.

The chain carries TRBV12-3 or TRBV12-4 and TRBJ2-3; TCRdb outputs TRBD2, but without DNA this stays unchecked. This CDR3 is built from 16 residues. The CDR3 region is CASSFRLAAQSDTQYF.

J is TRBJ1-1 and V is TRBV12-3 or TRBV12-4; TCRdb picks TRBD1, but there is no DNA to check that call. The CDR3 contains 12 residues. CDR3 protein: CASSFWGARAFF.

The chain couples TRBV20-1 to TRBJ2-2; TCRdb proposes TRBD1, but this gene call is untestable without DNA. Germline assignment: CDR1 DFQATT and CDR2 SNEGSKA (reference sequence). CDR3 size: 14 residues. CDR3 amino acids: CSAREGAGTGELFF.

CDR3: CASSQVFAGGHNEQFF. The chain is built from TRBV3-1 and TRBJ2-1; TCRdb selects TRBD2, and the lack of DNA leaves this call unchecked. The CDR3 loop spans 16 amino acids. The germline V gene encodes CDR1 LGHDT and CDR2 YNNKEL (reference sequence).

This sequence joins TRBV27 and TRBJ2-3; TCRdb's assignment of TRBD2 cannot be checked, as there is no DNA. CDR1 is MNHEY, CDR2 SMNVEV, per germline (reference sequence). This CDR3 region has 14 residues. CDR3 region: CASSGRARIDTQYF.

This chain links TRBV20-1 with TRBJ2-7; as DNA is missing, the TRBD2 call by TCRdb cannot be tested. Germline values: CDR1 DFQATT, CDR2 SNEGSKA (reference sequence). This CDR3 spans 14 amino acids. The CDR3 sequence is CSARDRVAGYEQYF.

V gene TRBV12-3 or TRBV12-4 combines with J gene TRBJ1-2; checking the TCRdb D call of TRBD1 is not possible without DNA. The CDR3 is 21 residues long. CDR3 amino acids: CASSLALKIFGQGKTNYGYTF.

The chain is built from TRBV20-1 and TRBJ2-5. Germline V gene lookup returns CDR1 DFQATT and CDR2 SNEGSKA (reference sequence). The CDR3 extends over 13 amino acids. The CDR3 is CSARPLDQETQYF.

The chain has TRBV6-5 and TRBJ2-5; TCRdb calls TRBD1, which cannot be checked without DNA. Germline CDR1 reads MNHEY; CDR2 reads SVGAGI. CDR3 length equals 13 residues. CDR3 amino acids: CASTGDLQETQYF.

The chain couples TRBV4-1 to TRBJ2-7; with no DNA, the TCRdb D assignment of TRBD2 cannot be verified. This CDR3 spans 16 amino acids. Germline V gene lookup returns CDR1 MGHRA and CDR2 YSYEKL. CDR3 sequence reads: CASSQGGLAGGWEQYF.

The rearrangement joins TRBV5-1 to TRBJ2-3; without DNA, the TCRdb call of TRBD1 cannot be checked. Looked up from germline, CDR1 is SGHRS and CDR2 is YFSETQ. The CDR3 has 15 residues. Here the CDR3 reads CASSLGGVPTDTQYF.

The genes are TRBV6-5 and TRBJ1-1; absent DNA, TCRdb's TRBD1 call cannot be checked. The CDR3 loop spans 17 amino acids. From germline, CDR1 is MNHEY and CDR2 SVGAGI. CDR3 loop: CASRTTTVVRTNTEAFF.

The chain couples TRBV3-1 to TRBJ2-5; TCRdb outputs TRBD2, but without DNA this stays unchecked. This CDR3 is 15 amino acids long. Looked up from germline, CDR1 is LGHDT and CDR2 is YNNKEL (reference sequence). CDR3 sequence: CASSQELAGGVLPYF.

The rearrangement joins TRBV10-3 to TRBJ2-1; TCRdb reports TRBD1, a call that lacks DNA to check it against. The CDR3 consists of 13 residues. CDR1 and CDR2 (germline): ENHRY, SYGVKD. This CDR3 is CAISDIGAHEQFF.

The chain recombines TRBV20-1 with TRBJ1-1. Germline assignment: CDR1 DFQATT and CDR2 SNEGSKA (reference sequence). CDR3 length: 14 amino acids. CDR3 amino acids: CSAEGGLGGTEAFF.

The V and J genes are TRBV11-2 and TRBJ1-2; TCRdb selects TRBD1, and the lack of DNA leaves this call unchecked. Germline-derived CDR1 and CDR2 are SGHAT and FQNNGV. There are 15 residues in the CDR3. The CDR3 sequence is CASSPGDRGKQGYTF.

The chain carries TRBV5-1 and TRBJ2-1; TCRdb calls TRBD2, which cannot be checked without DNA. The CDR3 contains 18 residues. From germline, CDR1 is SGHRS and CDR2 YFSETQ. The CDR3 sequence: CASSLIPPLAGGYNEQFF.